This entry lists 3 T cell receptor beta chains sequenced from one sample in a study of blood T cell repertoires in COVID-19. The method was immunoSEQ multiplex PCR; TCRdb's version includes in-frame clones alone and lacks a portion of them. The sample records about 180,000 clones, about 88% being singletons. The specimen was peripheral blood. The origin of the receptors is a woman in her 30s with active or convalescent COVID-19.

V and J are TRBV5-5 and TRBJ1-1; possible D gene TRBD1, 5 bases. The CDR3 consists of 12 residues. The V end was cut by 4 bases, the J end by 11 bases, with 15 bases between. CDR1 is SGHKS, CDR2 YYEKEE, per germline (reference sequence). The CDR3 protein is CASSQGLPRAFF. CDR3 nucleotides: TGTGCCAGCAGCCAGGGACTGCCACGGGCTTTCTTT.

This chain joins TRBV11-2 and TRBJ2-2; the D gene is possibly TRBD1 (5 bases). V was clipped by 0 bases and J by 7 bases, with 9 bases between them. This CDR3 comprises 14 residues. CDR1 is SGHAT, CDR2 FQNNGV, per germline. The chain's CDR3 is CASSLDGAFGELFF. The CDR3 DNA reads as TGTGCCAGCAGCTTAGATGGGGCGTTCGGGGAGCTGTTTTTT.

This rearrangement joins TRBV30 to TRBJ1-2; D is perhaps TRBD1 (6 bases). V dropped 2 bases and J dropped 4 bases, with 8 bases sitting between them. The CDR3 contains 12 residues. Germline CDR1 GTSNPN, CDR2 SVGIG (reference sequence). The CDR3 region has the DNA TGTGCCTGGAGTACAGGGAGCTATGGCTACACCTTC. It specifies CAWSTGSYGYTF. Filled out from reference TRBV30 and TRBJ1-2, the complete variable domain reads SQTIHQWPATLVQPVGSPLSLECTVEGTSNPNLYWYRQAAGRGLQLLFYSVGIGQISSEVPQNLSASRPQDRQFILSSKKLLLSDSGFYLCAWSTGSYGYTFGSGTRLTVV.